Shown below are 30 T cell receptor beta chains from a single sample sequenced in a study of T-cell reconstitution after alpha-beta-depleted transplantation in children. Researchers prepared the TCRbeta library using unique molecular identifiers, the study reports. One entry per CDR3 protein results from TCRdb running MiXCR on the PCR reads. The table lists about 600,000 distinct CDR3 sequences, over 9.5% of them singletons. The specimen was PBMCs from the stem cell graft donor, collected from the stem cell graft. These receptors all stem from a human donor who donated a stem cell graft to a child with acute myeloid leukemia.

This clonotype was recorded at least ten times. This chain links TRBV10-3 with TRBJ2-3; 13 positions match TRBD2. The trim removed 2 bases at V and 5 bases at J, leaving 4 bases unmatched. This CDR3 is 16 amino acids long. Germline CDR1 and CDR2: ENHRY and SYGVKD. The CDR3 reads CAISETSGRVEDTQYF. Here the CDR3 DNA reads TGTGCCATCAGTGAGACTAGCGGGAGGGTAGAAGATACGCAGTATTTT.

This clonotype was counted only a few times. The chain links TRBV29-1 to TRBJ2-1; 13 bases fit TRBD2. Germline values: CDR1 SQVTM, CDR2 ANQGSEA. The CDR3 extends over 13 amino acids. V lost 7 bases and J lost 10; bases outside the gene matches: 7. The DNA of the CDR3 is TGCAGCGGGACTAGCGGGAGTAGGATCGAGCAGTTCTTC. It encodes CSGTSGSRIEQFF.

The chain combines TRBV10-3 with TRBJ2-7; 7 nucleotides agree with TRBD1. The J segment lost 0 bases and the V segment lost 6 bases, leaving 5 bases of the junction unmatched. From germline, CDR1 is ENHRY and CDR2 SYGVKD. This CDR3 contains 14 residues. CDR3 sequence (DNA): TGTGCCATCAGGCCGACAGGGAGCTCCTACGAGCAGTACTTC. Its protein is CAIRPTGSSYEQYF.

The chain recombines TRBV5-1 with TRBJ2-1; the match to TRBD2 covers 7 bases. The CDR3 has 18 residues. The trim removed 0 bases at V and 2 bases at J, leaving 11 bases unmatched. Per the germline V gene, CDR1 is SGHRS and CDR2 is YFSETQ. The CDR3 protein is CASSLDALAGAPYNEQFF. The CDR3 coding sequence is TGCGCCAGCAGCTTGGATGCCCTGGCGGGAGCCCCCTACAATGAGCAGTTCTTC.

This clonotype was seen only a few times. V is TRBV29-1 and J is TRBJ2-5; D remains unclear. Trimming removed 1 base from V and 1 base from J, with 10 bases in between. Germline V lookup: CDR1 SQVTM, CDR2 ANQGSEA. The CDR3 is made up of 14 amino acids. CDR3 sequence reads: CSVEVGGSQETQYF. Written as DNA, the CDR3 is TGCAGCGTTGAAGTTGGTGGCAGCCAAGAGACCCAGTACTTC.

This clonotype turned up a few times. V is TRBV20-1 and J is TRBJ2-5, with TRBD1 matching over 9 bases. Trimming removed 6 bases from V and 5 bases from J; junction bases left unmatched: 13. The germline gives CDR1 DFQATT, CDR2 SNEGSKA (reference sequence). The CDR3 sequence is 15 residues long. In DNA, the CDR3 is TGCAGTGCAGCGTCTTACAGGGGGCCCGGGGAGACCCAGTACTTC. Translation: CSAASYRGPGETQYF.

At least ten counts were recorded for this clonotype. The rearrangement joins TRBV6-2 or TRBV6-3 to TRBJ2-1; 8 bases line up with TRBD2. This CDR3 has 15 amino acids. The V segment lost 4 bases and the J segment 9 bases; nucleotides outside the gene matches: 11. CDR1 is MNHEY and CDR2 is SVGEGT in the germline V gene. CDR3 DNA: TGTGCCAGCAGTTTCCCTTCGGGAGGGCTCTTTGAGCAGTTCTTC. Translating it yields CASSFPSGGLFEQFF.

In its sample, this clonotype was seen a few times. The chain recombines TRBV21-1 with TRBJ2-4; the table's D call of TRBD1 was not tested on the DNA. TRBV21-1 is flagged as a pseudogene. The CDR3 has 15 residues. CDR3 coding DNA: TGTGCCAGCAGCAAAGTCCCGGGGGCGAAAAACATTCAGTACTTC. Translated: CASSKVPGAKNIQYF.

This clonotype was observed at least ten times. The V call is TRBV20-1, the J call TRBJ1-1, with D tentatively TRBD1 (6 bases). Germline loops: CDR1 DFQATT, CDR2 SNEGSKA (reference sequence). This CDR3 is built from 13 residues. V shed 6 bases and J shed 2 bases, with 13 bases lying between them. The CDR3 DNA reads TGCAGTGCCTCGCAAGGGGGAAACACTGAAGCTTTCTTT. This codes for CSASQGGNTEAFF.

The sample holds a few counts of this clonotype. The V call is TRBV15, the J call TRBJ2-2; 9 nucleotides agree with TRBD1. Germline CDR1 LNHNV, CDR2 YYDKDF (reference sequence). The CDR3 consists of 19 residues. J lost 0 bases, V lost 2 bases, and 10 bases had no gene match. The CDR3 spells CATSRTPGQGLANTGELFF. CDR3 DNA sequence: TGTGCCACCAGCAGAACTCCGGGACAGGGTCTCGCGAACACCGGGGAGCTGTTTTTT. The variable domain in full, completed from reference TRBV15 and TRBJ2-2, reads DAMVIQNPRYQVTQFGKPVTLSCSQTLNHNVMYWYQQKSSQAPKLLFHYYDKDFNNEADTPDNFQSRRPNTSFCFLDIRSPGLGDTAMYLCATSRTPGQGLANTGELFFGEGSRLTVL.

The chain links TRBV20-1 to TRBJ2-5; 11 nucleotides line up with TRBD2. Trimming removed 0 bases from V and 9 bases from J; junction bases left unmatched: 15. The CDR3 is 17 residues long. Germline V gene sequence: CDR1 DFQATT, CDR2 SNEGSKA (reference sequence). The CDR3 nucleotides are TGCAGTGCTAGAGACGCTTCACTAGCGGGAGTCGGGGGTCCCCAGTACTTC. This encodes CSARDASLAGVGGPQYF.

This clonotype was detected a few times. The chain has TRBV15 and TRBJ2-3; 8 nucleotides match TRBD2. The trim removed 0 bases at V and 1 base at J, leaving 9 bases unmatched. Germline CDR1 and CDR2: LNHNV and YYDKDF (reference sequence). This CDR3 has 18 amino acids. This CDR3 is CATSRDVWLAGRTDTQYF. CDR3 in DNA: TGTGCCACCAGCAGAGATGTTTGGCTAGCGGGCCGCACAGATACGCAGTATTTT.

In this sample, this clonotype turned up a few times. The chain links TRBV25-1 to TRBJ2-3, with 11 positions matching TRBD2. The V and J ends lost 5 bases and 3 bases, in that order; junction bases with no gene match: 16. Germline V gene data show CDR1 as MGHDK and CDR2 as SYGVNS. The CDR3 extends over 19 amino acids. The CDR3: CASSRKGGTSGGGTDTQYF. The CDR3 nucleotides read TGTGCCAGCAGTAGAAAAGGAGGGACTAGCGGAGGGGGGACAGATACGCAGTATTTT.

The rearrangement uses TRBV29-1 and TRBJ2-7; 11 nucleotides line up with TRBD2. The ends lost 5 bases at V and 0 bases at J; junction bases unmatched: 6. Germline CDR1 reads SQVTM; CDR2 reads ANQGSEA. CDR3 size: 15 residues. The CDR3 region is CSVPRTSGSSYEQYF. The CDR3 DNA reads TGCAGCGTTCCCCGGACTAGCGGGTCCTCCTACGAGCAGTACTTC.

This clonotype was observed many times. The gene calls are TRBV20-1 and TRBJ1-6; TRBD1 aligns across 9 bases. The CDR3 has 13 amino acids. The V and J ends lost 6 bases and 10 bases, in that order; junction bases with no gene match: 7. CDR1 and CDR2 from the germline V gene are DFQATT and SNEGSKA (reference sequence). CDR3 amino acids: CSALDRGFSPLHF. The CDR3 DNA reads TGCAGTGCGCTCGACAGGGGGTTCTCACCCCTCCACTTT.

There are many counts of this clonotype. The CDR3 reads CASSPGTQAYEQYF. Written as DNA, the CDR3 is TGTGCCAGCTCACCAGGGACTCAAGCCTACGAGCAGTACTTC. This chain connects TRBV18 to TRBJ2-7; possible D gene TRBD2, 6 bases. The CDR3 has 14 amino acids. Germline CDR1 KGHSH, CDR2 LQKENI. Trimming took off 2 bases at V and 2 bases at J, with 10 bases between the two ends.

This clonotype was counted many times. The chain joins TRBV7-6 to TRBJ2-3, with 12 bases lining up with TRBD2. The CDR3 has 16 residues. Germline V gene data show CDR1 as SGHVS and CDR2 as FNYEAQ. V was clipped by 4 bases and J by 0 bases; unmatched bases: 2. CDR3 DNA sequence: TGTGCCAGCAGCTCGGGACTAGCGGGCAGCACAGATACGCAGTATTTT. Its translation: CASSSGLAGSTDTQYF. Based on the CDR3 plus reference TRBV7-6 and TRBJ2-3, the full variable domain is GAGVSQSPRYKVTKRGQDVALRCDPISGHVSLYWYRQALGQGPEFLTYFNYEAQQDKSGLPNDRFSAERPEGSISTLTIQRTEQRDSAMYRCASSSGLAGSTDTQYFGPGTRLTVL.

At least ten counts were recorded for this clonotype. The chain is built from TRBV20-1 and TRBJ2-3; TRBD2 matches 13 bases. Germline values: CDR1 DFQATT, CDR2 SNEGSKA (reference sequence). The CDR3 loop spans 15 amino acids. With V trimmed by 0 bases and J by 10 bases, 7 bases remained unmatched. In DNA form, the CDR3 reads TGCAGTGCTAGAGAGGGGACTAGCGGGAACAGGGCGCAGTATTTT. Translation gives CSAREGTSGNRAQYF.

This clonotype was observed a handful of times. V gene TRBV11-2 combines with J gene TRBJ2-1; 9 nucleotides match TRBD2. The CDR3 sequence is 15 residues long. V lost 5 bases, J lost 5 bases, and 7 bases stayed unmatched. Germline CDR1 reads SGHAT; CDR2 reads FQNNGV. The CDR3 DNA follows: TGTGCCAGCAGCAAAACTAGCGGGTCCGACAATGAGCAGTTCTTC. This translates into CASSKTSGSDNEQFF. Drawing the rest from reference TRBV11-2 and TRBJ2-1, the complete variable domain is EAGVAQSPRYKIIEKRQSVAFWCNPISGHATLYWYQQILGQGPKLLIQFQNNGVVDDSQLPKDRFSAERLKGVDSTLKIQPAKLEDSAVYLCASSKTSGSDNEQFFGPGTRLTVL.

In regard to this clonotype: At one end the junction does not follow the germline gene, possibly because of a read error. This rearrangement joins TRBV7-7 to TRBJ2-7, with TRBD1 as a possible D gene (5 bases). The CDR3 consists of 15 residues. CDR1 is SSHAT, CDR2 FNYEAQ, per germline (reference sequence). The CDR3 is CASSLPRGSSYEQYF. CDR3 coding DNA: TGTGCTAGCAGCTTGCCTAGGGGAAGCTCCTACGAGCAGTACTTC.

This clonotype was seen ten or more times. This chain uses TRBV15 with TRBJ2-2; 9 positions agree with TRBD2. Germline-derived CDR1 and CDR2 are LNHNV and YYDKDF (reference sequence). Trimming removed 0 bases from V and 5 bases from J; junction bases left unmatched: 7. CDR3 length: 17 amino acids. CDR3 in DNA: TGTGCCACCAGCAGAGATTCCGCAAGCGGGGGGACCGGGGAGCTGTTTTTT. It encodes CATSRDSASGGTGELFF.

This clonotype was counted at least ten times. V and J are TRBV5-1 and TRBJ2-2, with 10 bases fitting TRBD2. Germline V gene data show CDR1 as SGHRS and CDR2 as YFSETQ. V shed 4 bases, J shed 3 bases, and the junction held 6 bases outside the gene matches. This CDR3 contains 16 residues. The CDR3 DNA reads TGCGCCAGCAGCCTCCTAGCGGGAGCGGACACCGGGGAGCTGTTTTTT. As protein: CASSLLAGADTGELFF. The full variable domain, its missing parts supplied by reference TRBV5-1 and TRBJ2-2, is KAGVTQTPRYLIKTRGQQVTLSCSPISGHRSVSWYQQTPGQGLQFLFEYFSETQRNKGNFPGRFSGRQFSNSRSEMNVSTLELGDSALYLCASSLLAGADTGELFFGEGSRLTVL.

Only a few counts were recorded for this clonotype. The chain uses TRBV5-1 and TRBJ2-3; 10 positions match TRBD2. Trimming removed 7 bases from V and 1 base from J; junction bases left unmatched: 6. Looked up from germline, CDR1 is SGHRS and CDR2 is YFSETQ. The CDR3 is 15 residues long. Here the CDR3 reads CASGPGLAGTDTQYF. The CDR3 DNA reads TGCGCCAGCGGCCCCGGACTAGCGGGCACAGATACGCAGTATTTT. Filled out from reference TRBV5-1 and TRBJ2-3, the complete variable domain reads KAGVTQTPRYLIKTRGQQVTLSCSPISGHRSVSWYQQTPGQGLQFLFEYFSETQRNKGNFPGRFSGRQFSNSRSEMNVSTLELGDSALYLCASGPGLAGTDTQYFGPGTRLTVL.

This clonotype was picked up many times. The junction departs from germline at one end; a sequencing error may be responsible. J is TRBJ2-7 and V is TRBV29-1, with TRBD1 matching 8 bases. Per germline, CDR1 SQVTM and CDR2 ANQGSEA. This CDR3 comprises 13 residues. CDR3 sequence: CSVEGQGTYEQYF. CDR3 DNA sequence: TGCAGCGTGGAAGGACAGGGTACCTACGAGCAGTACTTC.

This clonotype was counted a few times. CDR3 sequence: CAISEEGSGANVLTF. Here the CDR3 DNA reads TGTGCCATCAGTGAGGAGGGCTCTGGGGCCAACGTCCTGACTTTC. The chain recombines TRBV10-3 with TRBJ2-6; D may be TRBD2 (5 bases). The CDR3 runs to 15 residues. Trimming stripped 2 bases from V and 0 bases from J, with 5 bases between. CDR1 and CDR2 (germline): ENHRY, SYGVKD.

This clonotype was seen only a few times. The chain has TRBV20-1 and TRBJ2-5; D unclear. The germline V gene has CDR1 DFQATT and CDR2 SNEGSKA (reference sequence). This CDR3 region has 12 residues. V lost 4 bases, J lost 4 bases, and 10 bases lay in between. CDR3 DNA: TGCAGTGCTACCGTAGAGCCAGAGACCCAGTACTTC. It yields the protein CSATVEPETQYF.

In DNA, the CDR3 is TGCAGCGTTTTACAGGGGGTTTACGAGCAGTACTTC. Residues: CSVLQGVYEQYF. The gene calls are TRBV29-1 and TRBJ2-7; 8 bases line up with TRBD1. With V trimmed by 5 bases and J by 4 bases, 4 bases remained unmatched. This CDR3 spans 12 amino acids. Germline V gene lookup returns CDR1 SQVTM and CDR2 ANQGSEA.

Many counts were recorded for this clonotype. This chain uses TRBV4-3 with TRBJ2-7, with D maybe TRBD2 (6 bases). This CDR3 is 14 amino acids long. V lost 0 bases and J lost 1, with 7 bases in between. CDR1 and CDR2 (germline): LGHNA, YSLEER. Here the CDR3 DNA reads TGCGCCAGCAGCCAAGATGGGGGGTCCTACGAGCAGTACTTC. It specifies CASSQDGGSYEQYF.

This clonotype was recorded many times. The chain links TRBV5-6 to TRBJ2-2, with D tentatively TRBD1 (5 bases). V gave up 2 bases and J gave up 0 bases, with 8 bases separating them. Germline-derived CDR1 and CDR2 are SGHDT and YYEEEE. The CDR3 is made up of 15 amino acids. The CDR3 DNA sequence: TGTGCCAGCAGCTTTGGACACGCGAACACCGGGGAGCTGTTTTTT. Translating gives CASSFGHANTGELFF.

In its sample, this clonotype was seen many times. The chain employs TRBV10-3 and TRBJ2-5; possible D gene TRBD1, 5 bases. The CDR3 totals 14 residues. The ends were cut back, 0 bases at V and 5 bases at J, with 10 bases in the middle. Germline CDR1 ENHRY, CDR2 SYGVKD. The CDR3 nucleotides read TGTGCCATCAGTGAGTCTTATCCAGGGGAGACCCAGTACTTC. It yields the protein CAISESYPGETQYF.